The clone carrying this T cell receptor (beta chain) was seen only once. Antigen specificity is unknown. The method was immunoSEQ multiplex PCR; TCRdb's version includes in-frame clones alone and lacks a portion of them. The data hold about 390,000 clones, with around 92% observed a single time. The sample's treatment: 15 to 20 received Ad26.COV2.S at low or high dose, single or two shots; about 5 received placebo; per-sample allocation not given. Collection of samples fell on day 63 after the first vaccine or placebo injection. Boston hosted the donor, who was an adult aged 18-55 years. Germline V gives CDR1 SGDLS, CDR2 YYNGEE. Trimming cost V 3 bases and J 1 base; bases outside gene matches: 4. The CDR3 has 15 amino acids. This specimen belongs to a study of Ad26.COV2.S vaccination and SARS-CoV-2 variants. Study-level information: Into the muscle, Ad26.COV2.S was dosed once or twice, 56 days apart. Study-wide results and caveats: Vaccine recipients showed a spike-specific TCR breadth that was higher than in placebo recipients. Total T cell responses were possibly underestimated by TCR breadth and depth analyses.

The rearrangement links TRBV9 to TRBJ2-1; the match to TRBD1 covers 7 bases. The specimen was peripheral blood, collected in a trial of Ad26.COV2.S vaccine versus placebo. This receptor was taken from a person between 18 and 65 years old who received the Ad26.COV2.S COVID-19 vaccine or a placebo. The CDR3 coding sequence is TGTGCCAGCAGCGAGACAGGGAGATCCTACAATGAGCAGTTCTTC. This codes for CASSETGRSYNEQFF. Full variable domain (outside the CDR3, taken from reference TRBV9 and TRBJ2-1): DSGVTQTPKHLITATGQRVTLRCSPRSGDLSVYWYQQSLDQGLQFLIQYYNGEERAKGNILERFSAQQFPDLHSELNLSSLELGDSALYFCASSETGRSYNEQFFGPGTRLTVL.